Listed below are T cell receptor beta chains from one sample, sequenced in a study of T cell responses to AZD1222 COVID-19 vaccine. Libraries were prepared by immunoSEQ multiplex PCR; TCRdb keeps only in-frame clonotypes and omits some of them. Of approximately 100,000 clones listed, roughly nine tenths are singletons. The input for sequencing was peripheral blood, taken on day 0 of AZD1222 vaccination. These TCRs come from an adult in good health. CDR3s include the opening cysteine and the closing phenylalanine or tryptophan. The order of the fields is V gene, J gene, clone size, D gene, CDR3 protein, CDR3 DNA. The D gene is left open where the match is weak. Clone size is shown for a subset of rows, as once, few, many or a class of expanded clone.

V: TRBV27
J: TRBJ1-2
size: -
D: -
CDR3: CASSLGGMNYGYTF
DNA: TGTGCCAGCAGTTTAGGGGGGATGAACTATGGCTACACCTTC

V: TRBV2
J: TRBJ1-2
size: -
D: -
CDR3: CASRTTANYGYTF
DNA: TGTGCCAGCAGGACGACAGCTAACTATGGCTACACCTTC

V: TRBV3-1/TRBV3-2
J: TRBJ1-6
size: once
D: -
CDR3: CASSQNSPLHF
DNA: TGTGCCAGCAGCCAAAATTCACCCCTCCACTTT

V: TRBV28
J: TRBJ2-7
size: -
D: -
CDR3: CASSFGVTGNLHAYEQYF
DNA: TGTGCCAGCAGTTTTGGGGTAACAGGGAACCTACACGCCTACGAGCAGTACTTC

V: TRBV27
J: TRBJ1-1
size: -
D: -
CDR3: CASNGPRWTEAFF
DNA: TGTGCCAGCAATGGGCCTCGATGGACTGAAGCTTTCTTT

V: TRBV11-3
J: TRBJ2-7
size: -
D: -
CDR3: CASSLGYGGYEQYF
DNA: TGTGCCAGCAGCTTGGGGTATGGGGGCTACGAGCAGTACTTC

V: TRBV2
J: TRBJ1-6
size: once
D: TRBD1
CDR3: CASSVDRGGSPLHF
DNA: TGTGCCAGCAGTGTGGACAGGGGAGGATCACCCCTCCACTTT

V: TRBV7-9
J: TRBJ1-5
size: -
D: -
CDR3: CASSLGWRQGKNQPQHF
DNA: TGTGCCAGCAGCTTAGGTTGGCGGCAGGGCAAAAATCAGCCCCAGCATTTT

V: TRBV4-3
J: TRBJ1-6
size: -
D: -
CDR3: CASSQVNYNSPLHF
DNA: TGCGCCAGCAGCCAAGTCAACTATAATTCACCCCTCCACTTT

V: TRBV5-1
J: TRBJ1-6
size: -
D: -
CDR3: CASSREGDGSPLHF
DNA: TGCGCCAGCAGCCGGGAAGGGGATGGTTCACCCCTCCACTTT

V: TRBV7-9
J: TRBJ1-6
size: -
D: -
CDR3: CASSLAWQANSPLHF
DNA: TGTGCCAGCAGCTTAGCGTGGCAGGCGAATTCACCCCTCCACTTT

V: TRBV10-2
J: TRBJ1-1
size: -
D: -
CDR3: CASSEYRNTEAFF
DNA: TGCGCCAGCAGTGAGTACAGGAACACTGAAGCTTTCTTT

V: TRBV4-1
J: TRBJ2-1
size: -
D: TRBD2
CDR3: CASSQSPGTSGRKGEQFF
DNA: TGCGCCAGCAGCCAATCACCGGGGACTAGCGGGAGAAAGGGTGAGCAGTTCTTC

V: TRBV10-2
J: TRBJ2-1
size: -
D: -
CDR3: CASSGFNEQFF
DNA: TGCGCCAGCAGTGGGTTCAATGAGCAGTTCTTC

V: TRBV7-8
J: TRBJ1-4
size: -
D: TRBD1
CDR3: CASSLEGGTGRFEKLFF
DNA: TGTGCCAGCAGCCTCGAGGGGGGGACAGGGAGGTTTGAAAAACTGTTTTTT

V: TRBV9
J: TRBJ2-1
size: -
D: TRBD2
CDR3: CASSVGAGVSNEQFF
DNA: TGTGCCAGCAGCGTAGGAGCGGGAGTAAGCAATGAGCAGTTCTTC

V: TRBV11-2
J: TRBJ2-7
size: -
D: -
CDR3: CASSPLSVGSEQYF
DNA: TGTGCCAGCAGCCCCCTGAGTGTGGGAAGCGAGCAGTACTTC

V: TRBV6-1
J: TRBJ1-1
size: -
D: TRBD1
CDR3: CASSDPGTVNTEAFF
DNA: TGTGCCAGCAGTGACCCCGGGACAGTGAACACTGAAGCTTTCTTT

V: TRBV19
J: TRBJ1-5
size: -
D: TRBD1
CDR3: CASSRRQGRTGQPQHF
DNA: TGTGCCAGTAGTAGACGACAGGGGCGTACTGGTCAGCCCCAGCATTTT

V: TRBV5-4
J: TRBJ2-5
size: -
D: -
CDR3: CASSLSYETQYF
DNA: TGTGCCAGCAGCTTGTCGTACGAGACCCAGTACTTC

V: TRBV28
J: TRBJ1-1
size: -
D: -
CDR3: CASSTRTLGTEAFF
DNA: TGTGCCAGCAGTACCCGGACTCTGGGCACTGAAGCTTTCTTT

V: TRBV5-4
J: TRBJ1-1
size: -
D: TRBD1
CDR3: CASSLATGGETEAFF
DNA: TGTGCCAGCAGCTTGGCGACAGGGGGCGAGACTGAAGCTTTCTTT

V: TRBV19
J: TRBJ1-2
size: -
D: TRBD1
CDR3: CASSLDRMGGYTF
DNA: TGTGCCAGTAGTCTGGACAGGATGGGAGGCTACACCTTC

V: TRBV7-9
J: TRBJ1-5
size: -
D: -
CDR3: CASSPAGFDTPQHF
DNA: TGTGCCAGCAGCCCCGCAGGGTTCGACACCCCCCAGCATTTT

V: TRBV6-4
J: TRBJ2-2
size: -
D: -
CDR3: CASSDLNTGELFF
DNA: TGTGCCAGCAGTGATCTTAACACCGGGGAGCTGTTTTTT

V: TRBV19
J: TRBJ1-5
size: -
D: -
CDR3: CASTRDGRNQPQHF
DNA: TGTGCCAGTACCAGGGACGGACGGAATCAGCCCCAGCATTTT

V: TRBV11-3
J: TRBJ2-3
size: -
D: TRBD1
CDR3: CASSFSRTGDNTDTQYF
DNA: TGTGCCAGCAGCTTTTCCCGGACAGGGGACAACACAGATACGCAGTATTTT

V: TRBV5-1
J: TRBJ1-6
size: -
D: -
CDR3: CASSLENSPLHF
DNA: TGCGCCAGCAGCTTGGAGAATTCACCCCTCCACTTT

V: TRBV5-4
J: TRBJ2-1
size: few
D: -
CDR3: CASSPGTSANEQFF
DNA: TGTGCCAGCAGCCCCGGTACTAGTGCCAATGAGCAGTTCTTC

V: TRBV4-3
J: TRBJ2-7
size: -
D: -
CDR3: CASSQDNWSTPVSGYEQYF
DNA: TGCGCCAGCAGCCAAGATAATTGGAGTACCCCTGTCTCCGGCTACGAGCAGTACTTC

V: TRBV11-2
J: TRBJ1-2
size: -
D: -
CDR3: CASSLDHTGDGYTF
DNA: TGTGCCAGCAGCTTAGATCACACTGGAGATGGCTACACCTTC

V: TRBV7-3
J: TRBJ1-2
size: -
D: TRBD1
CDR3: CASSLTVRGDYGYTF
DNA: TGTGCCAGCAGCTTAACAGTCAGGGGGGACTATGGCTACACCTTC

V: TRBV9
J: TRBJ1-4
size: -
D: -
CDR3: CASSPRPNLEEKLFF
DNA: TGTGCCAGCAGCCCTCGACCCAATTTGGAAGAAAAACTGTTTTTT

V: TRBV7-9
J: TRBJ1-2
size: -
D: -
CDR3: CASSLGDSGGYTF
DNA: TGTGCCAGCAGCTTAGGGGATTCGGGTGGCTACACCTTC

V: TRBV15
J: TRBJ1-2
size: -
D: -
CDR3: CATSRSRTPSNYGYTF
DNA: TGTGCCACCAGCAGATCCCGGACACCATCGAACTATGGCTACACCTTC

V: TRBV6-6
J: TRBJ1-2
size: -
D: TRBD1
CDR3: CASSLPGGYYGYTF
DNA: TGTGCCAGCAGTTTACCAGGGGGCTACTATGGCTACACCTTC

V: TRBV28
J: TRBJ1-1
size: once
D: -
CDR3: CASIGPAGSTEAFF
DNA: TGTGCCAGCATTGGGCCCGCTGGGAGCACTGAAGCTTTCTTT

V: TRBV7-9
J: TRBJ2-5
size: -
D: -
CDR3: CASSFWGLETQYF
DNA: TGTGCCAGCAGCTTCTGGGGGTTAGAGACCCAGTACTTC

V: TRBV5-1
J: TRBJ2-1
size: -
D: -
CDR3: CASSQPNEQFF
DNA: TGCGCCAGCAGCCAGCCCAATGAGCAGTTCTTC

V: TRBV19
J: TRBJ2-3
size: -
D: -
CDR3: CASWGGSSTDTQYF
DNA: TGTGCCAGTTGGGGCGGTTCTAGCACAGATACGCAGTATTTT

V: TRBV9
J: TRBJ1-3
size: -
D: -
CDR3: CASSVVMGNTIYF
DNA: TGTGCCAGCAGCGTAGTAATGGGAAACACCATATATTTT

V: TRBV11-3
J: TRBJ1-6
size: -
D: TRBD1
CDR3: CASSLGTGNSPLHF
DNA: TGTGCCAGCAGTTTAGGGACAGGGAATTCACCCCTCCACTTT

V: TRBV6-6
J: TRBJ2-7
size: -
D: -
CDR3: CASSYSSAAGRNEQYF
DNA: TGTGCCAGCAGTTACTCGTCAGCGGCGGGGAGAAACGAGCAGTACTTC

V: TRBV7-2
J: TRBJ1-5
size: -
D: -
CDR3: CASSQQGGDNQPQHF
DNA: TGTGCCAGCAGCCAACAGGGAGGGGACAATCAGCCCCAGCATTTT

V: TRBV15
J: TRBJ1-4
size: -
D: -
CDR3: CAIRRSFNEKLFF
DNA: TGTGCCATTCGACGTTCGTTCAATGAAAAACTGTTTTTT

V: TRBV19
J: TRBJ1-1
size: -
D: -
CDR3: CASRTSRVTEAFF
DNA: TGTGCCAGTAGAACCTCTCGGGTTACTGAAGCTTTCTTT

V: TRBV6-1
J: TRBJ2-2
size: -
D: -
CDR3: CASSESAENTGELFF
DNA: TGTGCCAGCAGTGAATCGGCAGAGAACACCGGGGAGCTGTTTTTT

V: TRBV10-2
J: TRBJ2-7
size: -
D: -
CDR3: CASSDNYEQYF
DNA: TGCGCCAGCAGTGACAACTACGAGCAGTACTTC

V: TRBV9
J: TRBJ2-6
size: -
D: -
CDR3: CASSVPGGANVLTF
DNA: TGTGCCAGCAGCGTACCCGGGGGGGCCAACGTCCTGACTTTC

V: TRBV5-1
J: TRBJ2-7
size: -
D: -
CDR3: CASSLGLGSSYEQYF
DNA: TGCGCCAGCAGCTTGGGATTGGGGAGCTCCTACGAGCAGTACTTC

V: TRBV5-4
J: TRBJ2-3
size: -
D: TRBD1
CDR3: CASSAGTGKTDTQYF
DNA: TGTGCCAGCAGCGCCGGGACAGGGAAGACAGATACGCAGTATTTT

V: TRBV6-5
J: TRBJ1-5
size: -
D: TRBD1
CDR3: CASSSGQGNQPQHF
DNA: TGTGCCAGCAGTTCAGGACAGGGGAATCAGCCCCAGCATTTT

V: TRBV19
J: TRBJ1-4
size: -
D: -
CDR3: CASSIDLGEKLFF
DNA: TGTGCCAGTAGTATAGATCTAGGGGAAAAACTGTTTTTT

V: TRBV9
J: TRBJ2-7
size: -
D: -
CDR3: CASSVGGATSYEQYF
DNA: TGTGCCAGCAGCGTAGGAGGGGCAACCTCCTACGAGCAGTACTTC

V: TRBV5-5
J: TRBJ2-5
size: -
D: -
CDR3: CASSLGNTGMGETQYF
DNA: TGTGCCAGCAGCTTGGGGAATACAGGGATGGGAGAGACCCAGTACTTC

V: TRBV19
J: TRBJ1-2
size: -
D: -
CDR3: CASSLIRSPQGYTF
DNA: TGTGCCAGTAGTTTAATTCGCTCCCCCCAGGGCTACACCTTC

V: TRBV28
J: TRBJ1-2
size: -
D: -
CDR3: CASSLGAGGYYGYTF
DNA: TGTGCCAGCAGTTTAGGGGCGGGAGGTTACTATGGCTACACCTTC

V: TRBV6-6
J: TRBJ1-2
size: once
D: -
CDR3: CASSGGVHGYTF
DNA: TGTGCCAGCAGTGGGGGGGTTCATGGCTACACCTTC

V: TRBV5-5
J: TRBJ1-6
size: -
D: TRBD1
CDR3: CASSQEIWGDRSSYNSPLHF
DNA: TGTGCCAGCAGCCAGGAGATATGGGGGGACAGGAGCTCCTATAATTCACCCCTCCACTTT

V: TRBV12-3/TRBV12-4
J: TRBJ1-3
size: few
D: TRBD1
CDR3: CASKGTDGNTIYF
DNA: TGTGCCAGCAAAGGGACAGACGGAAACACCATATATTTT